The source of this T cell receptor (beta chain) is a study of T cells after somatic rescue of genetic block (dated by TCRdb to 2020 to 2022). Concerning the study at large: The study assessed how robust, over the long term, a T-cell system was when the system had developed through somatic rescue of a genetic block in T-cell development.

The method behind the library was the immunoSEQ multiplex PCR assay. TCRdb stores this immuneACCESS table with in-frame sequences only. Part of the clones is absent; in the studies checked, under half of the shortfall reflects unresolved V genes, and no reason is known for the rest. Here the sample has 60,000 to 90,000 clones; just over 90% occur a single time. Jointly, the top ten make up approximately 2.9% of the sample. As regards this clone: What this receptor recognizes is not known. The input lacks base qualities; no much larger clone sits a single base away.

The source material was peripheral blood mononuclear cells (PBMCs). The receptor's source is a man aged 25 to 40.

The DNA is TGTGCCACCAGCCCACTAGGGGGTAATGAGCAGTTCTTC. This is translated as CATSPLGGNEQFF. The rearranged segments are TRBV15 and TRBJ2-1; a weak D assignment points to TRBD1 (6 bases agree). CDR1 LNHNV and CDR2 YYDKDF were looked up in the germline V gene (reference sequence). V and J are truncated by 5 bases and 7 bases respectively, leaving an intervening sequence of 12 bases. The CDR3 numbers 13 residues from cysteine through phenylalanine. Left in the record is the CDR3 DNA by itself, 39 bases read in frame from the first base.